This TCR beta chain was sequenced during a study of tumour-infiltrating T cells in Burkitt lymphoma. Study information: Patients covered every epidemiological subtype of Burkitt lymphoma. Survival, overall and progression-free, tracked with productive clonality.

Findings and limits, study-wide: Several public clonotypes were shared across many Burkitt lymphoma patients.

Trimming took off 11 bases at V and 4 bases at J, with 18 bases between the two ends. CDR1 ENHRY and CDR2 SYGVKD come from the germline V gene. This CDR3 is 13 amino acids long. Concerning this clone itself: Its antigen is not identified.

Sequenced by immunoSEQ multiplex PCR; TCRdb stores in-frame clones only, minus some. Of 2,000 to 2,500 clones listed, around 16% were seen once; the top ten hold 7.5% to 9.5%. The chain couples TRBV10-3 to TRBJ2-7; the D gene is possibly TRBD1 (7 bases). This sequence was found in a human donor with relapsed Burkitt lymphoma. Sequenced material: tumor tissue from a relapse. CDR3 coding DNA: TGTGCCTCCAGCCGGGGGACAGCATACGAGCAGTACTTC. Encoded protein: CASSRGTAYEQYF.